This T cell receptor (beta chain) came from a study of shared clonotypes between healthy human individuals. Note on this clone: Its antigen is undetermined.

Naive CD8 cells, CD45RO-negative and positively selected for CCR7, excluded terminally differentiated effector memory CD45RA+ cells. Recent vaccinations or acute infections were absent in the healthy HIV-negative adult donors. V was trimmed by 0 bases and J by 11 bases, leaving 6 bases between them. The germline V gene has CDR1 SGDLS and CDR2 YYNGEE. The CDR3 contains 11 residues. TCRdb's table, derived via immunoSEQ multiplex PCR, lists solely in-frame clones and lacks some. The table lists some 800,000 clones, nearly 95% of them singletons. General study points: Generation probabilities of non-shared clonotypes were lower (relative to those shared by all four donors).

The rearrangement links TRBV9 to TRBJ2-1; D is unclear. This TCR derives from a man aged 25-40 years in good health. Input material: naive CD8+ T cells sorted from blood. CDR3 nucleotide sequence: TGTGCCAGCAGCGTAGATGGGAAGCAGTTCTTC. This gives the protein CASSVDGKQFF.